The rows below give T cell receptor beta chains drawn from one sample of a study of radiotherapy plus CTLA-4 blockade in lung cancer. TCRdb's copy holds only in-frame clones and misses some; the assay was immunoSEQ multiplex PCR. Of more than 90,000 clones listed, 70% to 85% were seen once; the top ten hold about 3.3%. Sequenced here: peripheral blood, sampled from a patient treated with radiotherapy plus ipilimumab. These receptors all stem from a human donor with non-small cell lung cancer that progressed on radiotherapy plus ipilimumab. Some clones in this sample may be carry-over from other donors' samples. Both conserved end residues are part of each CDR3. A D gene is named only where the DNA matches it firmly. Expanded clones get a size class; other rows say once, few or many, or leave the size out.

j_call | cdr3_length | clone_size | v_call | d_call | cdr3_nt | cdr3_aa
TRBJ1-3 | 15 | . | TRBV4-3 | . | TGCGCCAGCAGCCATTACCAGGCATCTGGAAACACCATATATTTT | CASSHYQASGNTIYF
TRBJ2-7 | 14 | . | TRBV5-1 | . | TGCGCCAGCAACAGACAGGGAGGGGGGCTCGAGCAGTACTTC | CASNRQGGGLEQYF
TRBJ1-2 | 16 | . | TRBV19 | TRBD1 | TGTGCCAGTAGTCTCCGAGGGGGACAGGGTGTATTTGGCTACACCTTC | CASSLRGGQGVFGYTF
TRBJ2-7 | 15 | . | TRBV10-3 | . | TGTGCCATCAGTGAGGGATCCGGGACAAGCTACGAGCAGTACTTC | CAISEGSGTSYEQYF
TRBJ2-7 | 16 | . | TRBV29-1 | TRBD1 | TGCAGCGTTGTACGCGACTCAGGGGGTATAAGGGGCGAGCAGTACTTC | CSVVRDSGGIRGEQYF
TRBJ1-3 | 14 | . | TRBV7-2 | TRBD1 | TGTGCCAGCAGCTTCGGGACAGGGGAGATCACCATATATTTT | CASSFGTGEITIYF
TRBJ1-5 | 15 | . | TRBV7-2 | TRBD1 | TGTGCCAGCAGCTTAGCGTGGAATACAGGGGAGCCCCAGCATTTT | CASSLAWNTGEPQHF
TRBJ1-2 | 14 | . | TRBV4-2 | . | TGTGCCAGCAGCCACCCGACTCCAACAATTGGCTACACCTTC | CASSHPTPTIGYTF
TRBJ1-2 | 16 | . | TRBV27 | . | TGTGCCAGCAGCCCAAGCCCTATCGGGGGGCACTATGGCTACACCTTC | CASSPSPIGGHYGYTF
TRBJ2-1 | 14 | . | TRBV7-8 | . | TGTGCCAGCAGCTTAACTACTGAGGGGGTTGAGCAGTTCTTC | CASSLTTEGVEQFF
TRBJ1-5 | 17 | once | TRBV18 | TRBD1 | TGTGCCAGCTCACCAGCGGCTCCGGGACAGGGCCATCAGCCCCAGCATTTT | CASSPAAPGQGHQPQHF
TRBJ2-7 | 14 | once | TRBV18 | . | TGTGCCAGCTCACCACCTAGCATAGAGTACGAGCAGTACTTC | CASSPPSIEYEQYF
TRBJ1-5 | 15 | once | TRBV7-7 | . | TGTGCTAGCAGCTTAATTAAGGGACCCCATCAGCCCCAGCATTTT | CASSLIKGPHQPQHF
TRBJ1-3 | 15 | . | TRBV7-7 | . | TGTGCTAGCAGCTTAGGCCTGAATGCTGGAAACACCATATATTTT | CASSLGLNAGNTIYF
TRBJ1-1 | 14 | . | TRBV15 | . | TGTGCCACCAGCAGAGTCCGCGGTAACACTGAAGCTTTCTTT | CATSRVRGNTEAFF
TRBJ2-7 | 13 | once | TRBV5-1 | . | TGCGCCAGCAGCTTGACGGCACTTTACGAGCAGTACTTC | CASSLTALYEQYF
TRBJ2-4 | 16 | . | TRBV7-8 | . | TGTGCCAGCAGCTTAGGACAAGGGGTGTCCAAAAACATTCAGTACTTC | CASSLGQGVSKNIQYF
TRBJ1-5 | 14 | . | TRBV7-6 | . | TGTGCCAGCAGCTGGGGTCCTAGCAATCAGCCCCAGCATTTT | CASSWGPSNQPQHF
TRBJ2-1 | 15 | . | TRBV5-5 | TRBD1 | TGTGCCAGCAGCCCCCGGGACAGGTACTACAATGAGCAGTTCTTC | CASSPRDRYYNEQFF
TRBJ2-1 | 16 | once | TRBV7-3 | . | TGTGCCAGCAGCTTAACGGCCAGTAGCTCCTACAATGAGCAGTTCTTC | CASSLTASSSYNEQFF
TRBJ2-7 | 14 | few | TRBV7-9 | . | TGTGCCAGCAGCTTAGACAGGGCGCCCTACGAGCAGTACTTC | CASSLDRAPYEQYF
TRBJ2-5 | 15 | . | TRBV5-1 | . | TGCGCCAGCAGCCCCCAAGGGACAACCCAAGAGACCCAGTACTTC | CASSPQGTTQETQYF
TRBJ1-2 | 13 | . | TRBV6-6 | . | TGTGCCAGCAGTTACGGGGGGCACTATGGCTACACCTTC | CASSYGGHYGYTF
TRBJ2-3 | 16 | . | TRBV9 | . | TGTGCCAGCAGCGTAGAAGGGGGGCCATTGACAGATACGCAGTATTTT | CASSVEGGPLTDTQYF
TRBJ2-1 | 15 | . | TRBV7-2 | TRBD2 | TGTGCCAGCAGCTTAGCGACTAGCGGGGGGCTTGAGCAGTTCTTC | CASSLATSGGLEQFF
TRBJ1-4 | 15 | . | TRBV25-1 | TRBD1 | TGTGCCAGCAGTGACCATCACAGGGGGCAGGAAAAACTGTTTTTT | CASSDHHRGQEKLFF
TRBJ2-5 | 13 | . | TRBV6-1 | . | TGTGCCAGCAGTGACTCCCCGGGGGAGACCCAGTACTTC | CASSDSPGETQYF
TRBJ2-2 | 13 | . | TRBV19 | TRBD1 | TGTGCCAGTGAGGACAGGGACACCGGGGAGCTGTTTTTT | CASEDRDTGELFF
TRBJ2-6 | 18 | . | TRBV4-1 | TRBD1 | TGCGCCAGCAGCCAGACGGCAGGGGGTACCTCTGGGGCCAACGTCCTGACTTTC | CASSQTAGGTSGANVLTF
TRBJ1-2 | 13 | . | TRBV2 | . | TGTGCCAGCAGTAGGACAGATCTCTATGGCTACACCTTC | CASSRTDLYGYTF
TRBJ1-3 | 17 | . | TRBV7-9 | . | TGTGCCAGCAGCTTATTCTCTTCAGGGGTATATGGAAACACCATATATTTT | CASSLFSSGVYGNTIYF